These 3 T cell receptor beta chains were sequenced from one sample in a study of T-cell memory formation after mild COVID-19. TCRdb redid the calling of the 5' RACE reads with MiXCR, one entry per CDR3 protein. The table shows approximately 570,000 distinct CDR3 sequences, with about 20% occurring only once. Sequencing input: PBMCs or a T cell subset sorted from them (not recorded which). Receptors were obtained from an adult woman who had mild COVID-19 (a few samples of this study predate the infection). Cell type and time point are not known.

The chain joins TRBV15 to TRBJ1-5; 9 bases agree with TRBD1. The CDR3 loop spans 17 amino acids. CDR1 is LNHNV, CDR2 YYDKDF, per germline (reference sequence). V lost 6 bases and J lost 0; bases outside the gene matches: 9. The CDR3 here is CATRATGGWDSNQPQHF. Written as DNA, the CDR3 is TGTGCCACCAGAGCTACAGGGGGCTGGGATAGCAATCAGCCCCAGCATTTT. The whole variable domain, remainder taken from reference TRBV15 and TRBJ1-5, is DAMVIQNPRYQVTQFGKPVTLSCSQTLNHNVMYWYQQKSSQAPKLLFHYYDKDFNNEADTPDNFQSRRPNTSFCFLDIRSPGLGDTAMYLCATRATGGWDSNQPQHFGDGTRLSIL.

This clonotype showed up just a few times. The chain employs TRBV12-3 or TRBV12-4 and TRBJ1-2, with D possibly matching TRBD1 (6 bases). Between the trimmed V and J ends, which lost 6 bases and 7 bases, there was a span of 15 bases. This CDR3 has 13 amino acids. The CDR3 loop reads CASSEQGYSGYTF. The CDR3 DNA reads TGTGCCAGCAGCGAACAGGGTTACAGTGGCTACACCTTC.

The V gene is TRBV18, the J gene TRBJ1-1, with 12 bases lining up with TRBD1. The germline V gene has CDR1 KGHSH and CDR2 LQKENI. The CDR3 spans 18 residues. The V and J ends lost 4 bases and 6 bases, in that order; junction bases with no gene match: 15. This CDR3 is CASSLMPGTGGGFAEAFF. As DNA, the CDR3 is TGTGCCAGCTCACTTATGCCCGGGACAGGGGGCGGTTTCGCTGAAGCTTTCTTT.